This TCR beta chain was captured by sequencing in a study of blood T cell repertoires in COVID-19. The wider study: COVID-19 samples, acute and convalescent, were from the United States, Italy and Spain. Sources were T cells, B-cell-depleted T cells, or PBMCs; the material itself was cDNA or gDNA.

This clone has just one count. Per the germline V gene, CDR1 is LGHNA and CDR2 is YNFKEQ. V lost 1 base, J lost 8 bases, and 12 bases lay in between. This CDR3 has 14 residues. Original analysis: Amplifying reference gene primers gave estimates of nucleated cell counts. Assay: immunoSEQ multiplex PCR; the TCRdb copy retains only in-frame clones and omits some. That table gives V, J and clone size, and the DNA gave D and trimming. The sample contains about 260,000 clones, 85% to 90% of which appear only once. This clonotype was obtained from a woman aged 40 to 50 who had recovered from COVID-19. Sequencing was performed on peripheral blood. V usage is TRBV4-2 and J usage is TRBJ1-3; a weak D match, TRBD1 (5 bases). DNA for the CDR3: TGTGCCAGCAGCCAAGCAGGGACGGGAGACACCATATATTTT. Its protein product is CASSQAGTGDTIYF.